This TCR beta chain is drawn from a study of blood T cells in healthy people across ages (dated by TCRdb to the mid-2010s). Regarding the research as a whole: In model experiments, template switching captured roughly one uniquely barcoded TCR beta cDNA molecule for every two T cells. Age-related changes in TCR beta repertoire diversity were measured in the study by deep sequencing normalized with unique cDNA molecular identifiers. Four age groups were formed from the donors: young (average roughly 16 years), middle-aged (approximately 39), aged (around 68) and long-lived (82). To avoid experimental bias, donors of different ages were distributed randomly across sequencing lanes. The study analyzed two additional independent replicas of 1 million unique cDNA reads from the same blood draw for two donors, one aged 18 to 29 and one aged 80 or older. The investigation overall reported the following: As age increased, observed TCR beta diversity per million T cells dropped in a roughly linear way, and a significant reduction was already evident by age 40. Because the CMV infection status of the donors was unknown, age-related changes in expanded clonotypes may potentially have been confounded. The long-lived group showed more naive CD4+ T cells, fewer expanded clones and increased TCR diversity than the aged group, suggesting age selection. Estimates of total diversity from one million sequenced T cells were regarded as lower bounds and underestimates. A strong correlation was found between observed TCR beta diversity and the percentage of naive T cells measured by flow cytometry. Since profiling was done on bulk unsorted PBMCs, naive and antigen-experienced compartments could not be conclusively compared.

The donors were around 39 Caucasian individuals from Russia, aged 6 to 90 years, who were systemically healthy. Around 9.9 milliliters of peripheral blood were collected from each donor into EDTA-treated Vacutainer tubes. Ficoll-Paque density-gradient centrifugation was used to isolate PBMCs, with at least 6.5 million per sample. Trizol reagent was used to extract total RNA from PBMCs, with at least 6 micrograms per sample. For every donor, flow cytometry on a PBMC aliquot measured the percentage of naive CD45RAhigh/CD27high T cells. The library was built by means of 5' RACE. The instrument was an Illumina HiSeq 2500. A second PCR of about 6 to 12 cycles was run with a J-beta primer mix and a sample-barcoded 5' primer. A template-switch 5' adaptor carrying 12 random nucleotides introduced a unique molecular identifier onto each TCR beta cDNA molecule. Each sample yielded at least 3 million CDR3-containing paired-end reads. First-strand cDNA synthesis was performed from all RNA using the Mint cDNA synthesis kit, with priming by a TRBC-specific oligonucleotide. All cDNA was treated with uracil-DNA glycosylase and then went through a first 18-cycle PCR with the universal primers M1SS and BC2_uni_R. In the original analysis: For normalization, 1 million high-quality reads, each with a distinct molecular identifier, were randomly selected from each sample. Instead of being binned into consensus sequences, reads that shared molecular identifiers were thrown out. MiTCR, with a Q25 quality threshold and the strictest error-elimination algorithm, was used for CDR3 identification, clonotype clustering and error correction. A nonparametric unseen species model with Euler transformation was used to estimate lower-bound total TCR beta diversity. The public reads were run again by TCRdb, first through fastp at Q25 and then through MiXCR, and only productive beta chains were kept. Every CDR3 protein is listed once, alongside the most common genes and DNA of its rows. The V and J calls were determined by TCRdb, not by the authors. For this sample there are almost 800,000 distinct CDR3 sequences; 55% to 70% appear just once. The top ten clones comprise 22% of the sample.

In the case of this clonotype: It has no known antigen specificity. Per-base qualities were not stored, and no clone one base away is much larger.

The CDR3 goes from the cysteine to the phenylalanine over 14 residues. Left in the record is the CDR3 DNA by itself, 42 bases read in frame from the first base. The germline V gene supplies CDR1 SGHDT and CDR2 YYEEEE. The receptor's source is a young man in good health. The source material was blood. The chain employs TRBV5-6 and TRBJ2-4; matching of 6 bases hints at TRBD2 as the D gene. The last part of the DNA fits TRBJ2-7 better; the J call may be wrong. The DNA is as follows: TGTGCCAGCAGCTTGGGACTAGGACTCTACGAGCAGTACTTC. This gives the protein CASSLGLGLYEQYF.